This T cell receptor beta chain is drawn from a study of PD-1 blockade in classical Hodgkin lymphoma. The V gene's germline CDR1 is SGHAT and CDR2 FQNNGV. The CDR3 is made up of 15 amino acids. Unmatched junction bases numbered 5, after V lost 6 bases and J lost 6 bases. Findings of the study overall: Compared with baseline, CD4+ but not CD8+ TCR diversity had risen significantly by C4D1.

Every patient relapsed after autologous stem cell transplantation, and brentuximab vedotin exposure varied. About this clone: Its antigen is currently unknown.

The data were produced by immunoSEQ multiplex PCR, yet TCRdb's version contains in-frame clones alone and is incomplete. The repertoire holds around 25,000 clones, with roughly four fifths as singletons. The sample was peripheral blood mononuclear cells (PBMCs), taken before the second cycle of nivolumab. This chain uses TRBV11-2 with TRBJ2-2, with 12 bases identical to TRBD2. The TCR was taken from a human donor with classical Hodgkin lymphoma. The CDR3 DNA reads TGTGCCAGCAGACGACTAGCGGGGGTCCCCGGGGAGCTGTTTTTT. As protein: CASRRLAGVPGELFF.